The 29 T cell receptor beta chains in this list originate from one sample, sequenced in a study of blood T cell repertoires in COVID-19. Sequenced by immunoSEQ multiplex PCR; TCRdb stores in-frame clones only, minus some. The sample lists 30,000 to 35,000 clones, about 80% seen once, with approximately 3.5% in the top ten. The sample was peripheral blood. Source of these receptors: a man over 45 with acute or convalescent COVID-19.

CDR3 region: CASALVPDWNEQFF. CDR3 DNA sequence: TGTGCCAGCGCCTTGGTCCCGGACTGGAATGAGCAGTTCTTC. The chain carries TRBV28 and TRBJ2-1; maybe TRBD2 (5 bases). V lost 8 bases, J lost 7 bases, and 18 bases lay in between. The length of the CDR3 is 14 residues. The germline CDR1 and CDR2 sequences are MDHEN and SYDVKM. Using reference TRBV28 and TRBJ2-1 for the parts outside the CDR3, the full variable domain is DVKVTQSSRYLVKRTGEKVFLECVQDMDHENMFWYRQDPGLGLRLIYFSYDVKMKEKGDIPEGYSVSREKKERFSLILESASTNQTSMYLCASALVPDWNEQFFGPGTRLTVL.

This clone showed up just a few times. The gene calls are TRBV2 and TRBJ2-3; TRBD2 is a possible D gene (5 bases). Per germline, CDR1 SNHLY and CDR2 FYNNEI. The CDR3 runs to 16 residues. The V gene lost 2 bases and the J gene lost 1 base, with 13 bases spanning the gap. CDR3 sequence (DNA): TGTGCCAGCAGTGAACCTAGCCAAAGAGGCACAGATACGCAGTATTTT. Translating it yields CASSEPSQRGTDTQYF.

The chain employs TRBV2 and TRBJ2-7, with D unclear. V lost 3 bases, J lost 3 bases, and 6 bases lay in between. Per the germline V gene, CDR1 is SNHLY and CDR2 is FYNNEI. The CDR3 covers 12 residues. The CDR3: CASSETFYEQYF. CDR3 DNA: TGTGCCAGCAGTGAGACATTCTACGAGCAGTACTTC. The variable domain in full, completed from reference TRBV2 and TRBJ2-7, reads EPEVTQTPSHQVTQMGQEVILRCVPISNHLYFYWYRQILGQKVEFLVSFYNNEISEKSEIFDDQFSVERPDGSNFTLKIRSTKLEDSAMYFCASSETFYEQYFGPGTRLTVT.

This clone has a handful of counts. CDR3 DNA: TGTGCCATCAGTGATGTAATGGACAGGGGAAGCCAGCCCCAGCATTTT. This codes for CAISDVMDRGSQPQHF. This rearrangement joins TRBV10-3 to TRBJ1-5; 9 nucleotides agree with TRBD1. Germline V gene lookup returns CDR1 ENHRY and CDR2 SYGVKD. The ends lost 3 bases at V and 7 bases at J; junction bases unmatched: 10. CDR3 length: 16 amino acids.

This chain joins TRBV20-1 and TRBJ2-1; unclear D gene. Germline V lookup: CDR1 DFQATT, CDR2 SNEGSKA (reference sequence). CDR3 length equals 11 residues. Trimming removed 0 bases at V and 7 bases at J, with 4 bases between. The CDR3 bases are TGCAGTGCTAGAGATAAAAATGAGCAGTTCTTC. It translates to CSARDKNEQFF.

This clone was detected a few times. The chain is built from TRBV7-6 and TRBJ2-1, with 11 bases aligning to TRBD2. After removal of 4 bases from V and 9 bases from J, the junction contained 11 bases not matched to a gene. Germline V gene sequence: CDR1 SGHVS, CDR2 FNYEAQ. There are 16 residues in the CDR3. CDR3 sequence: CASSSKLAGGPGEQFF. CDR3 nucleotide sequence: TGTGCCAGCAGCTCTAAGTTAGCGGGAGGGCCAGGTGAGCAGTTCTTC.

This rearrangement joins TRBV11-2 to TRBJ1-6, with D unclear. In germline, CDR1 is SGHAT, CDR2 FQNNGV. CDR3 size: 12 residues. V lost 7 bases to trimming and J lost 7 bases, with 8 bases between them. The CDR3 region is CASTLTNSPLHF. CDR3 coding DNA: TGTGCCAGCACATTGACAAATTCACCCCTCCACTTT.

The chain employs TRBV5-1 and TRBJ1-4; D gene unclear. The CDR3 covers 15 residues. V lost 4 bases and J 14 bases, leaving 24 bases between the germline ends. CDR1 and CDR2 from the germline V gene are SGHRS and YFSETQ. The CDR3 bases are TGCGCCAGCAGCGATCGACCAGCGGAGACAAGTCAGCTGTTTTTT. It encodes CASSDRPAETSQLFF.

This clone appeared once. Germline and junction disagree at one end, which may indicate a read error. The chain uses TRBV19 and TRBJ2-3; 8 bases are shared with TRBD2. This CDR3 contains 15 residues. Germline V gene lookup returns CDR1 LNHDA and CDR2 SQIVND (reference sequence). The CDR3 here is CASSMGTRGRYPIHF. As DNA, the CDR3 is TGTGCCAGTAGTATGGGGACTAGGGGTAGATACCCTATACATTTT.

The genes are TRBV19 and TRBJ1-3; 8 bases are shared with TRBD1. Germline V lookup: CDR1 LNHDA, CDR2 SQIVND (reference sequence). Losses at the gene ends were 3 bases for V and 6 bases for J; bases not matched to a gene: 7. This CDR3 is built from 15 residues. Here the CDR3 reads CASSIQGAVENTIYF. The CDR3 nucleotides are TGTGCCAGTAGTATCCAGGGGGCTGTTGAAAACACCATATATTTT.

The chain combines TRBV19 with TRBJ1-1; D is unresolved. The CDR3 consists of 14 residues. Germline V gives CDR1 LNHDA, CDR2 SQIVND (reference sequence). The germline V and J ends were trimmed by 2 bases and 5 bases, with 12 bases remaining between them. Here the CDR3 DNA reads TGTGCCAGTAGTATAAAGGGAGGGCCAACTGAAGCTTTCTTT. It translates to CASSIKGGPTEAFF.

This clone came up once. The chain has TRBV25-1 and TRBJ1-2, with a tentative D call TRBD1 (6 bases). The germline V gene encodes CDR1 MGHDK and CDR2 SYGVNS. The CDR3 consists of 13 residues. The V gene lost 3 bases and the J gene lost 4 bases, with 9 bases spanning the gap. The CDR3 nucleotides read TGTGCCAGCAGTGACAGGGGCCTCTATGGCTACACCTTC. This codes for CASSDRGLYGYTF.

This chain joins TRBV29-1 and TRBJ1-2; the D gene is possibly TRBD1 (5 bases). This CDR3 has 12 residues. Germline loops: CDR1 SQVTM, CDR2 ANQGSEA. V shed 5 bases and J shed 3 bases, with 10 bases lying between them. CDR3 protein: CSVQGGDYGYTF. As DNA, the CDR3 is TGCAGCGTTCAGGGAGGGGACTATGGCTACACCTTC.

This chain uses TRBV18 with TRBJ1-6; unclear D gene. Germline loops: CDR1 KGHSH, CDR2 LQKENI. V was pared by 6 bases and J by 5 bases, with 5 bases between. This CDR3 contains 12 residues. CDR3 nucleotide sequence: TGTGCCAGCTCTCTCGATAATTCACCCCTCCACTTT. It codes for CASSLDNSPLHF. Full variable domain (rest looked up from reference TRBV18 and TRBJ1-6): NAGVMQNPRHLVRRRGQEARLRCSPMKGHSHVYWYRQLPEEGLKFMVYLQKENIIDESGMPKERFSAEFPKEGPSILRIQQVVRGDSAAYFCASSLDNSPLHFGNGTRLTVT.

The CDR3 sequence is CASSHLHQSGRAAGELFF. In nucleotides, the CDR3 is TGTGCCAGCAGCCATCTACACCAAAGCGGGAGGGCGGCCGGGGAGCTGTTTTTT. The J gene is TRBJ2-2, the V gene TRBV3-1 (or the pseudogene TRBV3-2); 10 bases are a match to TRBD2. With 3 bases clipped from V and 6 bases from J, the junction kept 13 bases outside the gene matches. There are 18 residues in the CDR3. Per germline, CDR1 LGHDT and CDR2 YNNKEL (reference sequence).

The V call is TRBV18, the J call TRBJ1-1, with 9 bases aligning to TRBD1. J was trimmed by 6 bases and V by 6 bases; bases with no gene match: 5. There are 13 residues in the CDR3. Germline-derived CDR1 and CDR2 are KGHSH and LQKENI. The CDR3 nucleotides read TGTGCCAGCTCCGCACAGGGGGCCGCTGAAGCTTTCTTT. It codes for CASSAQGAAEAFF.

CDR3: CASSYFGTGNLNTQYF. The CDR3 DNA follows: TGTGCCAGCAGTTACTTCGGGACAGGGAATTTGAATACGCAGTATTTT. This sequence joins TRBV6-5 and TRBJ2-3, with 9 nucleotides matching TRBD1. V was pared by 1 base and J by 7 bases, with 9 bases of the junction left unmatched. CDR1 MNHEY and CDR2 SVGAGI come from the germline V gene. The CDR3 has 16 amino acids.

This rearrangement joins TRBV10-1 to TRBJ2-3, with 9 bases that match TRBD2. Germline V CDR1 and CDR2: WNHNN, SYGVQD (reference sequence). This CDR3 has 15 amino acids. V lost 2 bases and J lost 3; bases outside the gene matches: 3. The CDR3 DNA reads TGCGCCAGCAGTGAGGGACTAGCGATGACAGATACGCAGTATTTT. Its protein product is CASSEGLAMTDTQYF.

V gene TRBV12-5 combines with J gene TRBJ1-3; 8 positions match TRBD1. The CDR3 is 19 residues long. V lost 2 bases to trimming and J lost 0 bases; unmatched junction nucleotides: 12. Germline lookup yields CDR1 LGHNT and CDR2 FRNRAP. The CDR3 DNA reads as TGTGCTAGTGGTTTGATCAGGACAGGGTGGGCACTCTCTGGAAACACCATATATTTT. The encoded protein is CASGLIRTGWALSGNTIYF.

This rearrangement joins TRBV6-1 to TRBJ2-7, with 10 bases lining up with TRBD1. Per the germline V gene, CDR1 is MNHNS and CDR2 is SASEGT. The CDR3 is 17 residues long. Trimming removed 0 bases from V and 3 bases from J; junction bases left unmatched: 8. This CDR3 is CASSEAVRGDRGYEQYF. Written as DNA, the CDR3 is TGTGCCAGCAGTGAAGCGGTCCGTGGGGACAGGGGCTACGAGCAGTACTTC.

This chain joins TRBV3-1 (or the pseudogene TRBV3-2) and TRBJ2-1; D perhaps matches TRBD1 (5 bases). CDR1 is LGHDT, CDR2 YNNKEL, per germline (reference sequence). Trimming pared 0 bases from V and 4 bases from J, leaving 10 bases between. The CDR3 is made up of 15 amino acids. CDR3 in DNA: TGTGCCAGCAGCCAAGAGGCTAGACAGTACAATGAGCAGTTCTTC. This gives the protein CASSQEARQYNEQFF.

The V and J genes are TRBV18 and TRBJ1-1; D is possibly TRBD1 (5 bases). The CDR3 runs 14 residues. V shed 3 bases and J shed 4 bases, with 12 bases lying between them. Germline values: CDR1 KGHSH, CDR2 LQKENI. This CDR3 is CASSPPSGGTEAFF. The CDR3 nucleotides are TGTGCCAGCTCACCCCCATCGGGGGGCACTGAAGCTTTCTTT.

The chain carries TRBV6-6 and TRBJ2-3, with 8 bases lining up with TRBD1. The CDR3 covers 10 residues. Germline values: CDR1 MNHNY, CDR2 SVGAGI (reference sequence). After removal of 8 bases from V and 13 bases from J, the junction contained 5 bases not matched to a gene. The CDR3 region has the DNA TGTGCCAGCGGACCGACAGGGGAGTATTTT. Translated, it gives CASGPTGEYF.

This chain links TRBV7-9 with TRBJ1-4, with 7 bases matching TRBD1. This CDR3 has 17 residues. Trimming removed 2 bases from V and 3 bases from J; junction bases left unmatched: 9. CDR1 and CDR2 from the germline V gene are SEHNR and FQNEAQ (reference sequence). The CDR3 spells CASSLTFQGQPNEKLFF. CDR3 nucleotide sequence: TGTGCCAGCAGCTTAACCTTCCAGGGACAGCCTAATGAAAAACTGTTTTTT.

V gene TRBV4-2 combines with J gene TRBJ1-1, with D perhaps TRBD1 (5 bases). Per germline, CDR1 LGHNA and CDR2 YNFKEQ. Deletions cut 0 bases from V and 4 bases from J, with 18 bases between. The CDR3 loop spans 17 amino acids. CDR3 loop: CASSQEQAVSLGTEAFF. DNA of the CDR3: TGTGCCAGCAGCCAAGAACAGGCAGTGTCTCTCGGCACTGAAGCTTTCTTT.

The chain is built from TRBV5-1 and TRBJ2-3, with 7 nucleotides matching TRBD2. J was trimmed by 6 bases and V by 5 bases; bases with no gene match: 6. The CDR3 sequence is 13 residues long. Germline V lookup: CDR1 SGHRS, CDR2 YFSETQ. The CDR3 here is CASRKRGGDTQYF. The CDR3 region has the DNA TGCGCCAGCAGAAAGCGGGGAGGGGATACGCAGTATTTT.

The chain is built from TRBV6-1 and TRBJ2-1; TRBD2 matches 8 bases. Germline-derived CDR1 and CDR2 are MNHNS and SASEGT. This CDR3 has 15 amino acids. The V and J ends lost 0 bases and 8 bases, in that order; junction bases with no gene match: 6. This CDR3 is CASSEAAGLVDEQFF. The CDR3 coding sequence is TGTGCCAGCAGTGAAGCCGCGGGACTAGTGGATGAGCAGTTCTTC.

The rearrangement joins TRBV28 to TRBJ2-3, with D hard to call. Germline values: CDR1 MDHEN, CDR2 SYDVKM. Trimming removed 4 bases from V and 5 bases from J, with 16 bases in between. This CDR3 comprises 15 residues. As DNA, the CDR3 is TGTGCCAGCAGTTCGACGGCCTCGAGGTTAGATACGCAGTATTTT. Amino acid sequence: CASSSTASRLDTQYF.

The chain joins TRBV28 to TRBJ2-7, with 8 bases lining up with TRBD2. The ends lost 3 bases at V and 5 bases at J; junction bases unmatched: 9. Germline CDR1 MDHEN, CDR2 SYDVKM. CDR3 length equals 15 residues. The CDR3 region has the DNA TGTGCCAGCAGTTTTTCCGGGACTAGTTTCAACGAGCAGTACTTC. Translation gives CASSFSGTSFNEQYF.